This TCR beta chain derives from a study of T cells in Graves' hyperthyroidism and ophthalmopathy. Uncontrolled infection, other autoimmune disease, pregnancy and lactation each barred patients from inclusion. It was RNA transcripts that yielded the amplified TCR beta CDR3 regions. HTBI primers were used for first-round RT-PCR of the TCR CDR3. TCRdb analysed the multiplex PCR reads with MiXCR anew, one entry per CDR3 protein. In the table there are about 740,000 distinct CDR3 sequences, 12% to 15% of which are singletons. In regard to this clonotype: What it binds is unknown.

Whole-study results and caveats: For ophthalmopathy, model prediction preceded onset by a median about 6 months.

Germline V gene sequence: CDR1 LNHNV, CDR2 YYDKDF (reference sequence). The CDR3 has 15 amino acids. V lost 0 bases, J lost 7 bases, and 7 bases stayed unmatched. V gene TRBV15 combines with J gene TRBJ1-2; 8 bases match TRBD1. Sequencing was performed on blood. The source of this sequence is a young woman with Graves' hyperthyroidism. The CDR3 DNA follows: TGTGCCACCAGCAGAGAACTTCAGGGGGCGGGTGGCTACACCTTC. Translating it yields CATSRELQGAGGYTF.